These 25 T cell receptor beta chains originate from one sample sequenced in a study of cytotoxic CD8 clonotypes in ibrutinib-treated CLL. Clones were sequenced by immunoSEQ multiplex PCR, and TCRdb holds only the in-frame ones, with some missing. Of approximately 150,000 clones in the sample, under 85% were seen once. The input for sequencing was PBMCs, taken after 24 months of ibrutinib treatment. The origin of the receptors is a human donor with chronic lymphocytic leukemia.

V usage is TRBV6-4 and J usage is TRBJ1-5; D remains ambiguous. Trimming stripped 5 bases from V and 0 bases from J, with 11 bases between. From germline, CDR1 is MRHNA and CDR2 SNTAGT. This CDR3 spans 15 amino acids. DNA of the CDR3: TGTGCCAGCAGTCCGGACGGCCTTAGCAATCAGCCCCAGCATTTT. Translated, it gives CASSPDGLSNQPQHF.

This clone has only a few counts. This rearrangement joins TRBV19 to TRBJ1-5, with D uncertain. This CDR3 has 15 amino acids. V shed 0 bases and J shed 4 bases, with 10 bases lying between them. Germline-derived CDR1 and CDR2 are LNHDA and SQIVND (reference sequence). The CDR3 protein is CASSIDRSENQPQHF. CDR3 nucleotide sequence: TGTGCCAGTAGTATAGATCGGTCGGAGAATCAGCCCCAGCATTTT. Drawing the rest from reference TRBV19 and TRBJ1-5, the complete variable domain is DGGITQSPKYLFRKEGQNVTLSCEQNLNHDAMYWYRQDPGQGLRLIYYSQIVNDFQKGDIAEGYSVSREKKESFPLTVTSAQKNPTAFYLCASSIDRSENQPQHFGDGTRLSIL.

The genes are TRBV28 and TRBJ2-7; D is undetermined. The CDR3 has 15 amino acids. Trimming left V 5 bases short and J 2 bases short, with 16 bases between. Germline CDR1 reads MDHEN; CDR2 reads SYDVKM. The CDR3 is CASSHGVQRPYEQYF. The CDR3 region has the DNA TGTGCCAGCAGTCATGGGGTCCAACGCCCCTACGAGCAGTACTTC.

The chain links TRBV2 to TRBJ1-3, with D hard to call. Trimming stripped 8 bases from V and 0 bases from J, with 11 bases between. The length of the CDR3 is 14 residues. Germline lookup yields CDR1 SNHLY and CDR2 FYNNEI. The CDR3 protein is CASRQESSGNTIYF. For the CDR3, the DNA is TGTGCCAGCCGCCAGGAGAGCTCTGGAAACACCATATATTTT.

CDR3 protein: CASSYSGNGYTF. DNA for the CDR3: TGTGCCAGCAGTTACTCCGGGAATGGCTACACCTTC. J is TRBJ1-2 and V is TRBV6-5; the D is unclear. The CDR3 loop spans 12 amino acids. CDR1 and CDR2 (germline): MNHEY, SVGAGI. The ends were cut back, 0 bases at V and 6 bases at J, with 5 bases in the middle.

The chain is built from TRBV19 and TRBJ2-7, with D possibly matching TRBD1 (5 bases). Germline CDR1 reads LNHDA; CDR2 reads SQIVND (reference sequence). CDR3 length: 16 residues. The V end was cut by 2 bases, the J end by 3 bases, with 17 bases between. The CDR3 spells CASSIIGQGLVYEQYF. Written as DNA, the CDR3 is TGTGCCAGTAGTATAATCGGCCAGGGTCTGGTCTACGAGCAGTACTTC.

CDR3 in DNA: TGTGCCAGCAGTTCGGGACGGATAAACTATGGCTACACCTTC. Protein sequence: CASSSGRINYGYTF. The chain joins TRBV27 to TRBJ1-2, with a weak D call TRBD1 (5 bases). CDR1 and CDR2 from the germline V gene are MNHEY and SMNVEV (reference sequence). V was clipped by 4 bases and J by 2 bases, with 11 bases between them. The CDR3 is 14 residues long.

The chain recombines TRBV6-1 with TRBJ2-7; the match to TRBD1 covers 10 bases. The CDR3 consists of 15 residues. V dropped 4 bases and J dropped 2; count of bases not matched to a gene: 5. Germline CDR1 MNHNS, CDR2 SASEGT. CDR3 amino acids: CASSGAGQGTYEQYF. DNA of the CDR3: TGTGCCAGCAGTGGGGCGGGACAGGGGACCTACGAGCAGTACTTC.

This chain connects TRBV15 to TRBJ2-5; 9 bases line up with TRBD1. The J segment lost 4 bases and the V segment lost 1 base, leaving 7 bases of the junction unmatched. The CDR3 has 16 residues. Germline lookup yields CDR1 LNHNV and CDR2 YYDKDF (reference sequence). The CDR3 is CATSRGRGQGPETQYF. The CDR3 nucleotides read TGTGCCACCAGCAGAGGGCGGGGACAGGGCCCAGAGACCCAGTACTTC.

The gene calls are TRBV5-1 and TRBJ1-2, with no clear D. CDR1 is SGHRS, CDR2 YFSETQ, per germline. The CDR3 covers 13 residues. Trimming removed 4 bases at V and 1 base at J, with 8 bases between. The CDR3 bases are TGCGCCAGCAGCCCGGGGAGTAACTATGGCTACACCTTC. Translating it yields CASSPGSNYGYTF.

V and J are TRBV5-1 and TRBJ2-7; D not certain. Per germline, CDR1 SGHRS and CDR2 YFSETQ. The CDR3 is made up of 14 amino acids. V dropped 0 bases and J dropped 0 bases, with 7 bases sitting between them. CDR3 sequence (DNA): TGCGCCAGCAGCTTGGCGAGTGGCTCCTACGAGCAGTACTTC. Translated, it gives CASSLASGSYEQYF. The variable domain in full, with the rest retrieved from reference TRBV5-1 and TRBJ2-7, is KAGVTQTPRYLIKTRGQQVTLSCSPISGHRSVSWYQQTPGQGLQFLFEYFSETQRNKGNFPGRFSGRQFSNSRSEMNVSTLELGDSALYLCASSLASGSYEQYFGPGTRLTVT.

This clone showed up just a few times. The V and J genes are TRBV7-8 and TRBJ2-7; 9 positions match TRBD1. The CDR3 extends over 14 amino acids. Trimming at V came to 5 bases and at J to 5 bases, leaving 7 bases not matched to a gene. Germline-derived CDR1 and CDR2 are SGHVS and FQNEAQ. The CDR3 is CASSPRDRVHEQYF. The CDR3 nucleotides read TGTGCCAGCAGCCCCCGGGACAGGGTCCACGAGCAGTACTTC.

The rearrangement uses TRBV5-1 and TRBJ2-1; D unclear. The CDR3 extends over 15 amino acids. Germline V CDR1 and CDR2: SGHRS, YFSETQ. V gave up 0 bases and J gave up 2 bases, with 9 bases separating them. The CDR3 DNA sequence: TGCGCCAGCAGCTTGGGCTCCGAAACCTACAATGAGCAGTTCTTC. Residues: CASSLGSETYNEQFF. Variable domain in full (rest from reference TRBV5-1 and TRBJ2-1): KAGVTQTPRYLIKTRGQQVTLSCSPISGHRSVSWYQQTPGQGLQFLFEYFSETQRNKGNFPGRFSGRQFSNSRSEMNVSTLELGDSALYLCASSLGSETYNEQFFGPGTRLTVL.

The chain recombines TRBV28 with TRBJ2-6; D could derive from TRBD1 or TRBD2 (5 bases each). Per germline, CDR1 MDHEN and CDR2 SYDVKM. The CDR3 sequence is 18 residues long. Deletions cut 7 bases from V and 0 bases from J, with 19 bases between. The CDR3 region has the DNA TGTGCCAGCACCGAAATGGGGGTAGGCGTCTCTGGGGCCAACGTCCTGACTTTC. It yields the protein CASTEMGVGVSGANVLTF.

V and J are TRBV9 and TRBJ1-2; the D gene is possibly TRBD1 (6 bases). Trimming left V 4 bases short and J 4 bases short, with 11 bases between. CDR1 and CDR2 from the germline V gene are SGDLS and YYNGEE. The length of the CDR3 is 13 residues. The CDR3 region is CASSPDSIYGYTF. In DNA, the CDR3 is TGTGCCAGCAGCCCGGACAGTATCTATGGCTACACCTTC.

The V and J genes are TRBV6-5 and TRBJ2-5, with TRBD2 matching over 7 bases. From germline, CDR1 is MNHEY and CDR2 SVGAGI. After removal of 11 bases from V and 1 base from J, the junction contained 7 bases not matched to a gene. The CDR3 totals 13 residues. The DNA for the CDR3 is TGTGCCGCAACCGGGGGGAGCCAAGAGACCCAGTACTTC. Amino acids: CAATGGSQETQYF.

The V gene is TRBV4-3, the J gene TRBJ2-3; TRBD2 matches at 9 bases. Unmatched junction bases numbered 11, after V lost 1 base and J lost 3 bases. CDR3 size: 18 residues. CDR1 and CDR2 (germline): LGHNA, YSLEER. CDR3 amino acids: CASSQGWGASGKTDTQYF. In DNA, the CDR3 is TGCGCCAGCAGCCAAGGGTGGGGGGCTAGCGGGAAGACAGATACGCAGTATTTT.

The gene calls are TRBV9 and TRBJ2-1, with unresolved D. V gave up 0 bases and J gave up 3 bases, with 10 bases separating them. Germline values: CDR1 SGDLS, CDR2 YYNGEE. This CDR3 is built from 15 residues. The CDR3 nucleotides are TGTGCCAGCAGCGTAGGTGATGGGGTCTACAATGAGCAGTTCTTC. This gives the protein CASSVGDGVYNEQFF.

The chain combines TRBV11-2 with TRBJ2-6, with D perhaps TRBD1 (6 bases). Germline assignment: CDR1 SGHAT and CDR2 FQNNGV. There are 16 residues in the CDR3. V was clipped by 2 bases and J by 4 bases, with 12 bases between them. The CDR3 DNA is TGTGCCAGCAGCTTACAGGGGCTAGGAGGGGCCAACGTCCTGACTTTC. The encoded protein is CASSLQGLGGANVLTF. The full variable domain, completed using reference TRBV11-2 and TRBJ2-6, is EAGVAQSPRYKIIEKRQSVAFWCNPISGHATLYWYQQILGQGPKLLIQFQNNGVVDDSQLPKDRFSAERLKGVDSTLKIQPAKLEDSAVYLCASSLQGLGGANVLTFGAGSRLTVL.

This chain joins TRBV20-1 and TRBJ1-1; D ambiguous. There are 10 residues in the CDR3. Germline V gene data show CDR1 as DFQATT and CDR2 as SNEGSKA (reference sequence). V was shortened by 4 bases and J by 6 bases, with 6 bases between the two germline ends. CDR3 bases: TGCAGTGCTATCGGCGCTGAAGCTTTCTTT. Protein product: CSAIGAEAFF.

On this clone itself: Its ends do not fully match the called genes, so a read error is possible. This rearrangement joins TRBV7-2 to TRBJ2-7; D assignment may be TRBD1 or TRBD2 (6 bases each). The CDR3 consists of 15 residues. Germline loops: CDR1 SGHTA, CDR2 FQGNSA. CDR3 in DNA: TGTGCCAGCAGCTTAAACGGGGGCAGCTCCAACGAGCAGTACTTC. It specifies CASSLNGGSSNEQYF. Full variable domain (rest looked up from reference TRBV7-2 and TRBJ2-7): GAGVSQSPSNKVTEKGKDVELRCDPISGHTALYWYRQSLGQGLEFLIYFQGNSAPDKSGLPSDRFSAERTGGSVSTLTIQRTQQEDSAVYLCASSLNGGSSNEQYFGPGTRLTVT.

The V and J genes are TRBV30 and TRBJ2-5; D perhaps matches TRBD2 (5 bases). The CDR3 has 12 amino acids. CDR1 GTSNPN and CDR2 SVGIG come from the germline V gene (reference sequence). The V end lost 2 bases, the J end lost 4 bases, and 8 bases lay between the germline ends. CDR3 region: CAWSPRGETQYF. The CDR3 DNA sequence: TGTGCCTGGAGTCCACGGGGAGAGACCCAGTACTTC.

The chain uses TRBV21-1 and TRBJ2-5; the DNA was not used to check the table's D call, TRBD1. TRBV21-1 is termed a pseudogene. The CDR3 spans 15 residues. CDR3 residues: CASRGKQGAHETQYF. CDR3 DNA: TGTGCCAGCAGGGGGAAACAGGGGGCTCACGAGACCCAGTACTTC.

This clone occurred a few times. V usage is TRBV19 and J usage is TRBJ1-2, with D possibly being TRBD1 (5 bases). The V end was cut by 4 bases, the J end by 2 bases, with 14 bases between. Germline-derived CDR1 and CDR2 are LNHDA and SQIVND (reference sequence). This CDR3 contains 15 residues. The CDR3, as DNA: TGTGCCAGTAGTACCCCGGGACGTGAGAACTATGGCTACACCTTC. This encodes CASSTPGRENYGYTF.

Only a few counts were recorded for this clone. The genes are TRBV18 and TRBJ2-7; D gene unclear. CDR3 length: 12 amino acids. Germline CDR1 is KGHSH and CDR2 is LQKENI. Trimming stripped 1 base from V and 6 bases from J, with 7 bases between. CDR3 region: CASSPLGPEQYF. The CDR3 bases are TGTGCCAGCTCACCACTTGGCCCCGAGCAGTACTTC.